The 23 T cell receptor beta chains below come from one sample, sequenced in a study of T cells in women clearing cervical HPV infection. The assay was immunoSEQ multiplex PCR, and TCRdb's table has in-frame clones only and misses some. The clone table shows 20,000 to 25,000 clones, with the ten largest holding about 6%. Input material: blood buffy coat. These receptors were collected from a woman between 18 and 70 years old with a cervical HPV16 infection that either progressed to CIN3+ or cleared (not recorded which).

A word on this clone: The CDR3 end is not reached by the read, which stops 3 residues before it; the germline J gene fills it in. The rearrangement uses TRBV7-8 and TRBJ2-7, with a tentative D call TRBD1 (6 bases). The CDR3 extends over 15 amino acids. Germline values: CDR1 SGHVS, CDR2 FQNEAQ. The V gene lost 5 bases and the J gene lost 3 bases, with 17 bases spanning the gap. The part of the CDR3 DNA that was read is TGTGCCAGCAGCAAAACGGACAGCCTACACTACGAG. Translating gives CASSKTDSLHYE. The entire CDR3 reads CASSKTDSLHYEQYF.

Turning to this clone: The CDR3 end lies 3 residues beyond the end of the read and is filled in from the germline J gene. This sequence joins TRBV7-8 and TRBJ2-2, with 10 bases that match TRBD2. Germline V lookup: CDR1 SGHVS, CDR2 FQNEAQ. The V gene end was trimmed by 1 base and the J gene end by 7 bases; junction bases not matched to a gene: 6. The CDR3 totals 16 residues. CDR3 sequence reads: CASSLGPSGRVGELFF. The CDR3 DNA, read in part, is TGTGCCAGCAGCTTAGGGCCTAGCGGGAGAGTCGGGGAG.

Remarks on this clone: The read comes to an end 3 residues before the CDR3 does, leaving the germline J gene to fill in the end. The chain uses TRBV3-1 (or the pseudogene TRBV3-2) and TRBJ2-7, with 9 nucleotides matching TRBD1. The ends lost 4 bases at V and 5 bases at J; junction bases unmatched: 18. The length of the CDR3 is 18 residues. The V gene's germline CDR1 is LGHDT and CDR2 YNNKEL (reference sequence). The CDR3 bases that were read are TGTGCCAGCAGCCGCACAAACGTACCGGGACAGGGTGGACACGAG. This translates into CASSRTNVPGQGGHE. The whole CDR3 sequence reads CASSRTNVPGQGGHEQYF.

Of note for this clone: The read ends 3 residues before the CDR3 terminus; that terminus is restored from the germline J gene. The V and J genes are TRBV5-1 and TRBJ2-7; D might be TRBD1 (6 bases). This CDR3 comprises 15 residues. V was shortened by 4 bases and J by 2 bases, with 16 bases between the two germline ends. Germline V gene lookup returns CDR1 SGHRS and CDR2 YFSETQ. The CDR3 spells CASSAADSLTYEQYF. Incomplete CDR3 DNA: TGCGCCAGCAGCGCGGCGGACAGCCTAACCTACGAG.

As to this clone: The sequenced fragment ends 3 residues before the CDR3 boundary, so the rest is inferred from the germline J gene. The chain employs TRBV29-1 and TRBJ1-2, with D uncertain. CDR1 and CDR2 from the germline V gene are SQVTM and ANQGSEA. This CDR3 has 11 amino acids. The CDR3 here is CSVTQAGGYTF. The sequenced CDR3 bases are TGCAGCGTTACGCAGGCTGGCGGC. Based on the CDR3 plus reference TRBV29-1 and TRBJ1-2, the full variable domain is SAVISQKPSRDICQRGTSLTIQCQVDSQVTMMFWYRQQPGQSLTLIATANQGSEATYESGFVIDKFPISRPNLTFSTLTVSNMSPEDSSIYLCSVTQAGGYTFGSGTRLTVV.

As to this clone: The sequenced fragment ends 3 residues before the CDR3 boundary, so the rest is inferred from the germline J gene. The J gene is TRBJ1-2, the V gene TRBV19; D not resolved. Germline CDR1 is LNHDA and CDR2 is SQIVND (reference sequence). There are 18 residues in the CDR3. The part of the CDR3 DNA that was read is TGTGCCAGTAGTATTACGCGGGAGGGCCTTTCTAGCACAGATACC. Its translation: CASSITREGLSSTDT. The entire CDR3 protein is CASSITREGLSSTDTYTF.

About this clone itself: The CDR3 end lies 3 residues beyond the end of the read and is filled in from the germline J gene. The chain is built from TRBV15 and TRBJ2-7; 8 nucleotides align to TRBD1. Unmatched junction bases numbered 4, after V lost 1 base and J lost 2 bases. The V gene's germline CDR1 is LNHNV and CDR2 YYDKDF (reference sequence). The CDR3 runs 15 residues. The sequenced CDR3 bases are TGTGCCACCAGCAGAGGACAGGGGATGACCTACGAG. This codes for CATSRGQGMTYE. The full CDR3 protein is CATSRGQGMTYEQYF.

Details on this clone: The read ends 3 residues shy of where the CDR3 ends; the end is completed using the germline J gene. This chain uses TRBV2 with TRBJ2-7; a possible D gene is TRBD2 (5 bases). The CDR3 extends over 15 amino acids. Germline V gene lookup returns CDR1 SNHLY and CDR2 FYNNEI. The V gene lost 0 bases and the J gene lost 3 bases, with 12 bases spanning the gap. The covered CDR3 bases are TGTGCCAGCAGTGAAGCCTGGACGGGGAGCTACGAG. The encoded protein is CASSEAWTGSYE. The complete CDR3 reads CASSEAWTGSYEQYF.

Concerning this clone: From the germline J gene comes the end of the CDR3, since the read stops 3 residues before it. J is TRBJ2-1 and V is TRBV7-9, with D possibly TRBD1 on 6 matching bases. Germline values: CDR1 SEHNR, CDR2 FQNEAQ (reference sequence). V was cut by 5 bases and J by 7 bases, with 12 bases left in between. The CDR3 length is 13 residues. The CDR3 sequence: CASSIIQGNEQFF. The covered CDR3 bases are TGTGCCAGCAGCATCATACAGGGAAATGAG.

Comments on this clone: The read ends 3 residues before the CDR3 terminus; that terminus is restored from the germline J gene. V is TRBV2 and J is TRBJ2-5, with D maybe TRBD2 (6 bases). Germline loops: CDR1 SNHLY, CDR2 FYNNEI. CDR3 length: 15 residues. V dropped 7 bases and J dropped 5 bases, with 20 bases sitting between them. The CDR3: CASTLHGGRKETQYF. The covered CDR3 bases are TGTGCCAGCACCCTCCATGGGGGGAGGAAGGAGACC.

Details on this clone: Read sequence stops 3 residues before the CDR3 end, and the germline J gene provides the missing end. The rearrangement joins TRBV20-1 to TRBJ2-2, with a tentative D call TRBD2 (7 bases). CDR1 is DFQATT and CDR2 is SNEGSKA in the germline V gene (reference sequence). Trimming pared 0 bases from V and 4 bases from J, leaving 15 bases between. This CDR3 has 16 amino acids. The covered CDR3 bases are TGCAGTGCTAGAGATCAGGGAGGGGGAGTCACCGGGGAG. This translates into CSARDQGGGVTGE. The whole CDR3 reads CSARDQGGGVTGELFF.

As for this clone: Read sequence stops 3 residues before the CDR3 end, and the germline J gene provides the missing end. The chain is built from TRBV6-4 and TRBJ2-3; 8 bases fit TRBD1. CDR3 length: 15 amino acids. The V and J ends lost 5 bases and 2 bases, in that order; junction bases with no gene match: 6. The germline V gene encodes CDR1 MRHNA and CDR2 SNTAGT. The sequenced part of the CDR3 DNA is TGTGCCAGCAGTCCCGGGACAGGTGCCACAGATACG. Protein: CASSPGTGATDT. The entire CDR3 reads CASSPGTGATDTQYF.

As regards this clone: The read terminates 3 residues ahead of where the CDR3 ends, so the germline J gene completes it. V usage is TRBV6-1 and J usage is TRBJ2-7; 11 bases line up with TRBD2. Germline CDR1 and CDR2: MNHNS and SASEGT. The CDR3 extends over 16 amino acids. J gave up 0 bases and V 4 bases, and 5 bases lay outside the gene matches. CDR3 residues: CASSATSGDSSYEQYF. Partial CDR3 DNA: TGTGCCAGCAGTGCGACTAGCGGGGATAGCTCCTACGAG.

As regards this clone: The CDR3 end lies 3 residues beyond the end of the read and is filled in from the germline J gene. This chain links TRBV4-1 with TRBJ2-2; D is perhaps TRBD2 (6 bases). The V end was cut by 1 base, the J end by 4 bases, with 16 bases between. CDR3 length: 17 amino acids. From germline, CDR1 is MGHRA and CDR2 YSYEKL. CDR3 bases read: TGCGCCAGCAGCCAAGTAGGAGGGTATTCCGGCACCGGGGAG. It translates to CASSQVGGYSGTGE. The CDR3 in its entirety is CASSQVGGYSGTGELFF.

A remark on this clone: The read terminates 3 residues before the CDR3 end, so the remaining end is supplied by the germline J gene. The J gene is TRBJ2-3, the V gene TRBV20-1; D may be TRBD2 (5 bases). Trimming shortened V by 3 bases and J by 0 bases, and 13 bases separated the two germline ends. The CDR3 sequence is 15 residues long. Germline CDR1 is DFQATT and CDR2 is SNEGSKA (reference sequence). The CDR3 DNA, read in part, is TGCAGTGCTAGGGTTAGCGTACTAAGCACAGATACG. Translation gives CSARVSVLSTDT. The whole CDR3 protein is CSARVSVLSTDTQYF.

Worth noting for this clone: Read data end 3 residues before the CDR3 end; the end is taken from the germline J gene. The chain employs TRBV20-1 and TRBJ2-7, with 10 bases aligning to TRBD1. The CDR3 sequence is 13 residues long. Germline CDR1 reads DFQATT; CDR2 reads SNEGSKA (reference sequence). V shed 6 bases and J 6 bases; nucleotides not matched to a gene: 8. CDR3 in amino acids: CSAPWDRGFEQYF. CDR3 DNA (partial): TGCAGTGCGCCCTGGGACAGGGGATTCGAG.

Details on this clone: The CDR3 end lies 3 residues beyond the end of the read and is filled in from the germline J gene. The rearrangement joins TRBV20-1 to TRBJ1-4, with 7 bases aligning to TRBD1. Unmatched junction bases numbered 10, after V lost 5 bases and J lost 7 bases. This CDR3 is 14 amino acids long. CDR1 and CDR2 (germline): DFQATT, SNEGSKA (reference sequence). The DNA read from the CDR3 is TGCAGTGCTCCGAACAGGGGCTGGGGTGAAAAA. Translation: CSAPNRGWGEK. The full CDR3 reads CSAPNRGWGEKLFF.

In the case of this clone: From the germline J gene comes the end of the CDR3, since the read stops 3 residues before it. This sequence joins TRBV4-1 and TRBJ1-1, with D possibly TRBD1 on 5 matching bases. CDR1 MGHRA and CDR2 YSYEKL come from the germline V gene. V was shortened by 2 bases and J by 1 base, with 14 bases between the two germline ends. This CDR3 region has 16 residues. The CDR3 DNA, read in part, is TGCGCCAGCAGCCAAACCTCCGGGACTCGGAACACTGAA. It specifies CASSQTSGTRNTE. The complete CDR3 protein is CASSQTSGTRNTEAFF.

Remarks on this clone: The junction shows a germline mismatch at one end, possibly a read error. The read gets to within 3 residues of the CDR3 end, and the germline J gene fills in the rest. The chain recombines TRBV4-2 with TRBJ2-3; D is possibly TRBD1 (6 bases). Germline CDR1 and CDR2: LGHNA and YNFKEQ. This CDR3 is 15 amino acids long. The covered CDR3 bases are TGCGCCAGCAGCCAAACCTTACAGGGTTCATATACG. Translating it yields CASSQTLQGSYT. The complete CDR3 protein is CASSQTLQGSYTQYF.

Worth noting for this clone: The sequence runs out 3 residues before the end of the CDR3; the remainder is reconstructed from the germline J gene. V gene TRBV7-9 combines with J gene TRBJ2-5; 7 positions agree with TRBD1. CDR3 length: 15 amino acids. After removal of 2 bases from V and 1 base from J, the junction contained 4 bases not matched to a gene. Germline values: CDR1 SEHNR, CDR2 FQNEAQ (reference sequence). CDR3 sequence: CASSLRTGIQETQYF. CDR3 DNA (partial): TGTGCCAGCAGCTTAAGGACAGGTATCCAAGAGACC.

Comments on this clone: The DNA ends 3 residues before the CDR3 does, and the rest of the CDR3 is filled in from the germline J gene. This rearrangement joins TRBV28 to TRBJ2-1; TRBD2 matches 11 bases. CDR3 size: 16 residues. CDR1 is MDHEN and CDR2 is SYDVKM in the germline V gene. Trimming removed 2 bases from V and 3 bases from J; junction bases left unmatched: 3. The CDR3 bases that were read are TGTGCCAGCAGTTTAGTGGGGACTAGCGGCTACAATGAG. This encodes CASSLVGTSGYNE. The CDR3 reads in full as CASSLVGTSGYNEQFF.

Of note for this clone: The sequence runs out 3 residues before the end of the CDR3; the remainder is reconstructed from the germline J gene. The chain is built from TRBV10-3 and TRBJ2-1; 7 positions agree with TRBD1. The junction had 9 bases not matched to a gene; V was cut back by 7 bases and J by 3 bases. Germline CDR1 reads ENHRY; CDR2 reads SYGVKD. The CDR3 loop spans 15 amino acids. CDR3 residues: CAINCTGECYNEQFF. Partial CDR3 DNA: TGTGCCATCAACTGCACAGGGGAGTGCTACAATGAG.

Turning to this clone: The read terminates 3 residues before the CDR3 end, so the remaining end is supplied by the germline J gene. The chain joins TRBV7-2 to TRBJ1-4; D remains ambiguous. CDR1 and CDR2 (germline): SGHTA, FQGNSA. This CDR3 has 15 amino acids. With 2 bases removed from V and 6 bases from J, the gap between germline ends came to 13 bases. The covered CDR3 bases are TGTGCCAGCAGCTTATATGGTGGGCGGGATGAAAAA. Translated: CASSLYGGRDEK. Given in full, the CDR3 is CASSLYGGRDEKLFF. Variable domain in full (rest from reference TRBV7-2 and TRBJ1-4): GAGVSQSPSNKVTEKGKDVELRCDPISGHTALYWYRQSLGQGLEFLIYFQGNSAPDKSGLPSDRFSAERTGGSVSTLTIQRTQQEDSAVYLCASSLYGGRDEKLFFGSGTQLSVL.